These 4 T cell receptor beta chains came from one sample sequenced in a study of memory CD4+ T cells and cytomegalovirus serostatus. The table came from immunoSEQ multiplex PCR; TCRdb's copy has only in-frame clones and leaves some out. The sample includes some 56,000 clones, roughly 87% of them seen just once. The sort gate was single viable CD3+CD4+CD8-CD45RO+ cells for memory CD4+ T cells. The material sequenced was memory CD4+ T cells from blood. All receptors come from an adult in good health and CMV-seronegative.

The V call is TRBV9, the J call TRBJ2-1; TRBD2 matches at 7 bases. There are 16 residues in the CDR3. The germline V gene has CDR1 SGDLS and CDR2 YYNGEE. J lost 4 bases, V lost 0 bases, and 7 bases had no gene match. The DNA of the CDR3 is TGTGCCAGCAGCGTAGGGGGGAGCGGGGCGTACAATGAGCAGTTCTTC. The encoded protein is CASSVGGSGAYNEQFF.

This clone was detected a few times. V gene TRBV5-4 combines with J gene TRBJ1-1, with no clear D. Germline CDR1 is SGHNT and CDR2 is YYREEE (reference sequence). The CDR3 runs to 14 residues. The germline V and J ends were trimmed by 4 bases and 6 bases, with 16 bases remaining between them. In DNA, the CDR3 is TGTGCCAGCAGCCCGTCCCCTACGGCCCCTGAAGCTTTCTTT. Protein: CASSPSPTAPEAFF. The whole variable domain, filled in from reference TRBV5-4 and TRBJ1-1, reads ETGVTQSPTHLIKTRGQQVTLRCSSQSGHNTVSWYQQALGQGPQFIFQYYREEENGRGNFPPRFSGLQFPNYSSELNVNALELDDSALYLCASSPSPTAPEAFFGQGTRLTVV.

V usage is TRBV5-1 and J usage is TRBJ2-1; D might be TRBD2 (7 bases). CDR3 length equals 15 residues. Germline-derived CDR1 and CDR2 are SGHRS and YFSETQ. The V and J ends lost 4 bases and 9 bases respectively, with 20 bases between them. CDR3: CASSPPLGGGGEQFF. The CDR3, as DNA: TGCGCCAGCAGCCCACCTTTGGGGGGGGGCGGTGAGCAGTTCTTC.

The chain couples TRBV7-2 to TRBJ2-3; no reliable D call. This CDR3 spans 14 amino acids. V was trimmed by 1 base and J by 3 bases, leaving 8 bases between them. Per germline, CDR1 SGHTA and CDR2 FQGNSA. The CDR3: CASSLVLGTDTQYF. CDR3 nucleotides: TGTGCCAGCAGCTTAGTCTTGGGTACAGATACGCAGTATTTT.